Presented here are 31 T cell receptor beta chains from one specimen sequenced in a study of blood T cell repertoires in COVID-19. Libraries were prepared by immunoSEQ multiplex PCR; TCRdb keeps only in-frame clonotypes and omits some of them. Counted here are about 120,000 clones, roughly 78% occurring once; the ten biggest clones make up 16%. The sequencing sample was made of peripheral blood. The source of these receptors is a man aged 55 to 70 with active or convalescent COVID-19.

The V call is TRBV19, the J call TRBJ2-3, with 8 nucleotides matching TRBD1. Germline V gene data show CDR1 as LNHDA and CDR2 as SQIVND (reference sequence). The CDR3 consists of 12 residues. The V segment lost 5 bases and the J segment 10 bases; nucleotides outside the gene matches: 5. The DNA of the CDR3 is TGTGCCAGTAGTGCAGAGGGACAGGCGCAGTATTTT. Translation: CASSAEGQAQYF.

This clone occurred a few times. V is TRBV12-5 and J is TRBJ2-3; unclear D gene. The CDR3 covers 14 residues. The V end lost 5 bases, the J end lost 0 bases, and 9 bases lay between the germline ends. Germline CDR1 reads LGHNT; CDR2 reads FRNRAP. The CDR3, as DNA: TGTGCTAGTGGTCTCGCGCGTAGCACAGATACGCAGTATTTT. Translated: CASGLARSTDTQYF. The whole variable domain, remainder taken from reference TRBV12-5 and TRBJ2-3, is DARVTQTPRHKVTEMGQEVTMRCQPILGHNTVFWYRQTMMQGLELLAYFRNRAPLDDSGMPKDRFSAEMPDATLATLKIQPSEPRDSAVYFCASGLARSTDTQYFGPGTRLTVL.

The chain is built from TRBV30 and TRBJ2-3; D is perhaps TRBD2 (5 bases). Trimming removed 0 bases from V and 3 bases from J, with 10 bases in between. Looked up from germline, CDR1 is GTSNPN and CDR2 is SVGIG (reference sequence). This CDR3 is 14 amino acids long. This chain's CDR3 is CAWSVDPGTDTQYF. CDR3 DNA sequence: TGTGCCTGGAGTGTAGACCCGGGGACAGATACGCAGTATTTT.

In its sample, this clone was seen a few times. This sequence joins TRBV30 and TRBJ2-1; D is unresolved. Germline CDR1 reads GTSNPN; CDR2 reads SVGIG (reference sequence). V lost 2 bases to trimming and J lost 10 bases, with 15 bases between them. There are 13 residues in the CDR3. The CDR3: CAWSQAGFGEQFF. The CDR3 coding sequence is TGTGCCTGGAGTCAGGCTGGATTTGGCGAGCAGTTCTTC.

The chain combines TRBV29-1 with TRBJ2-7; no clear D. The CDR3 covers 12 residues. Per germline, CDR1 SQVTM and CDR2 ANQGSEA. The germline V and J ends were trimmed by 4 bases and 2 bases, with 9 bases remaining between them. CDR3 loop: CSVGLQAYEQYF. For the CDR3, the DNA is TGCAGCGTTGGATTACAAGCCTACGAGCAGTACTTC.

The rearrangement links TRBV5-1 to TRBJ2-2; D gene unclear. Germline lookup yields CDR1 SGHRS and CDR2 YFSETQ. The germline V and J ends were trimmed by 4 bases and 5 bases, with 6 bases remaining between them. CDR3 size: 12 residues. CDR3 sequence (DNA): TGCGCCAGCAGCCGAGTTACCGGGGAGCTGTTTTTT. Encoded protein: CASSRVTGELFF.

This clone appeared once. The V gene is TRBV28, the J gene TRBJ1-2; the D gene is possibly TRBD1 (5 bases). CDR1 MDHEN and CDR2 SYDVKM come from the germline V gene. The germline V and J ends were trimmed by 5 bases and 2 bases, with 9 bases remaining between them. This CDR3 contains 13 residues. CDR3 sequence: CASSPPGNYGYTF. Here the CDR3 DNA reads TGTGCCAGCAGTCCCCCAGGGAACTATGGCTACACCTTC.

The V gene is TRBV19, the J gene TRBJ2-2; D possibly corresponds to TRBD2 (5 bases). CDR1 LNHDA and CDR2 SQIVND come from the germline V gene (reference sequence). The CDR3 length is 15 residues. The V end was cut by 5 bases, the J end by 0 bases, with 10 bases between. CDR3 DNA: TGTGCCAGTAGTCCAGTGGAGGCGAACACCGGGGAGCTGTTTTTT. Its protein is CASSPVEANTGELFF.

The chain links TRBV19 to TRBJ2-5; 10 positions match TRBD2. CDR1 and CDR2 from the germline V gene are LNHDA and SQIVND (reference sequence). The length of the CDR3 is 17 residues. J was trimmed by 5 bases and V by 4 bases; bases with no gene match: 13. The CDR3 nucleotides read TGTGCCAGTAGTAAAGGGTTAGCGGGAGGTGTGGGGGAGACCCAGTACTTC. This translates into CASSKGLAGGVGETQYF.

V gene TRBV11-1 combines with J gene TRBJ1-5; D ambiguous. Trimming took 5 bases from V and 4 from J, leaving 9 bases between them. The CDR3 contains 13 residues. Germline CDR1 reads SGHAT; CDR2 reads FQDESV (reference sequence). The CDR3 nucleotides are TGTGCCAGCAGCCTACAGAAGAATCAGCCCCAGCATTTT. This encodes CASSLQKNQPQHF.

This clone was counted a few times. CDR3: CATQRAGLIDEQFF. DNA for the CDR3: TGTGCCACCCAGAGGGCCGGTCTGATCGATGAGCAGTTCTTC. The rearrangement links TRBV25-1 to TRBJ2-1; a possible D gene is TRBD2 (5 bases). The CDR3 totals 14 residues. Germline assignment: CDR1 MGHDK and CDR2 SYGVNS. Trimming removed 10 bases from V and 8 bases from J, with 21 bases in between.

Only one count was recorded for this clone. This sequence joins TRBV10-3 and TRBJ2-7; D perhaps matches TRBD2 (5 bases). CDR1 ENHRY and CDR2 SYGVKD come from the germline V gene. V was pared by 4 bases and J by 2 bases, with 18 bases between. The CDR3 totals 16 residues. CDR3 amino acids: CAISVKSGLEAYEQYF. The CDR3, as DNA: TGTGCCATCAGTGTTAAAAGCGGCCTGGAAGCCTACGAGCAGTACTTC.

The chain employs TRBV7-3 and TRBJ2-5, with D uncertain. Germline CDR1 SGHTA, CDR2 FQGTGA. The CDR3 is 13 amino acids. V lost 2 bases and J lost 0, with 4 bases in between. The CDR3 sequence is CASSLYNQETQYF. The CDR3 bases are TGTGCCAGCAGCTTATACAACCAAGAGACCCAGTACTTC.

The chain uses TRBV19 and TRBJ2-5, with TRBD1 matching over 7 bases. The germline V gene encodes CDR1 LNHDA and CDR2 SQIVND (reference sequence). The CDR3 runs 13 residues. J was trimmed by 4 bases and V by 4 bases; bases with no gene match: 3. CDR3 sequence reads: CASSTRQGETQYF. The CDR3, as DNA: TGTGCCAGTAGTACTCGACAGGGAGAGACCCAGTACTTC.

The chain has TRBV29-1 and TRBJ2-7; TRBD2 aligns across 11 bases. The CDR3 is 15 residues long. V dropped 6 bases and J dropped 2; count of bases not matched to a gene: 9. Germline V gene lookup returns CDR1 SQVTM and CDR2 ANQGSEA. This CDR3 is CSVPKTSGGTYEQYF. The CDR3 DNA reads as TGCAGCGTCCCTAAAACTAGCGGGGGAACCTACGAGCAGTACTTC.

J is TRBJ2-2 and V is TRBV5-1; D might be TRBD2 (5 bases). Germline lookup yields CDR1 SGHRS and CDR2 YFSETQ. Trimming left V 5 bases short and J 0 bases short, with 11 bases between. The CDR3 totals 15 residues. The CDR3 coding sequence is TGCGCCAGCAGTAGGACGGGGACGAACACCGGGGAGCTGTTTTTT. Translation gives CASSRTGTNTGELFF.

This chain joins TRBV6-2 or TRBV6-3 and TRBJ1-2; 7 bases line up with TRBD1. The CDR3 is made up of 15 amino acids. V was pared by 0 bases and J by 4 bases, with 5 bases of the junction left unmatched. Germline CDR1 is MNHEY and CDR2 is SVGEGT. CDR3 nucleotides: TGTGCCAGCAGTTACTCTGGACAGGCATTCTATGGCTACACCTTC. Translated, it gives CASSYSGQAFYGYTF.

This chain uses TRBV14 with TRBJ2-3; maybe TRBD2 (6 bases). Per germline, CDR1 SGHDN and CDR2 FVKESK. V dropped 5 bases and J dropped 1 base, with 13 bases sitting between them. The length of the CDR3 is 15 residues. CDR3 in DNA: TGTGCCAGCAGCACGGGACTGGTGGGCACAGATACGCAGTATTTT. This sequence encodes CASSTGLVGTDTQYF. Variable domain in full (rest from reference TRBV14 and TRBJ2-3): EAGVTQFPSHSVIEKGQTVTLRCDPISGHDNLYWYRRVMGKEIKFLLHFVKESKQDESGMPNNRFLAERTGGTYSTLKVQPAELEDSGVYFCASSTGLVGTDTQYFGPGTRLTVL.

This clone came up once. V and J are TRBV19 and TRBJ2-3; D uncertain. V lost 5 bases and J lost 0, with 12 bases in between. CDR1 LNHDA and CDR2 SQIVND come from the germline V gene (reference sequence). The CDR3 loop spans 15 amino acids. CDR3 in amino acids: CASSEGGASTDTQYF. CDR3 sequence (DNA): TGTGCCAGTAGTGAAGGCGGAGCTAGCACAGATACGCAGTATTTT. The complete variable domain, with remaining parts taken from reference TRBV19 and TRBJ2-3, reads DGGITQSPKYLFRKEGQNVTLSCEQNLNHDAMYWYRQDPGQGLRLIYYSQIVNDFQKGDIAEGYSVSREKKESFPLTVTSAQKNPTAFYLCASSEGGASTDTQYFGPGTRLTVL.

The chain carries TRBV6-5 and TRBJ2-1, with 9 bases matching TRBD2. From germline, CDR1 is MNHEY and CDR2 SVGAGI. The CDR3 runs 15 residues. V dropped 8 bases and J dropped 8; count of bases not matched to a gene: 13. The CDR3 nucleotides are TGTGCCAGCCAAATTAGCGGGAGCCTCAGGGATGAGCAGTTCTTC. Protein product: CASQISGSLRDEQFF.

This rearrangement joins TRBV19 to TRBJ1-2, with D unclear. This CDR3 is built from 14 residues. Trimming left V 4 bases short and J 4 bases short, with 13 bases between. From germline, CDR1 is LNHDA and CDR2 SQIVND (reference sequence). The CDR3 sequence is CASSNYGPFYGYTF. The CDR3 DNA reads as TGTGCCAGTAGTAACTACGGCCCATTCTATGGCTACACCTTC.

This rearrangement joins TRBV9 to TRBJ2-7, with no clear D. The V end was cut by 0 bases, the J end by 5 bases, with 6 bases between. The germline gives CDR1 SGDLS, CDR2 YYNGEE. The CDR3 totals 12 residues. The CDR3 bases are TGTGCCAGCAGCGTAGGCAGTGACGAGCAGTACTTC. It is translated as CASSVGSDEQYF. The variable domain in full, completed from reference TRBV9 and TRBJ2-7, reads DSGVTQTPKHLITATGQRVTLRCSPRSGDLSVYWYQQSLDQGLQFLIQYYNGEERAKGNILERFSAQQFPDLHSELNLSSLELGDSALYFCASSVGSDEQYFGPGTRLTVT.

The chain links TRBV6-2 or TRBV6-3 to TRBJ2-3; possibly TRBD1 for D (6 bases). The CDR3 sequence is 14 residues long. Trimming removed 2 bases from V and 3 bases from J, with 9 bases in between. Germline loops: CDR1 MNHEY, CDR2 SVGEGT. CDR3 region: CASSYPDSTDTQYF. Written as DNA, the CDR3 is TGTGCCAGCAGTTACCCGGACAGTACAGATACGCAGTATTTT.

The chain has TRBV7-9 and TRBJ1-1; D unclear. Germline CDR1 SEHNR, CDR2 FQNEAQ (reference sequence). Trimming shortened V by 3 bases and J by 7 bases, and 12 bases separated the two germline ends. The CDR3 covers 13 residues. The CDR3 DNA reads TGTGCCAGCAGCTTTAGCACATACGATGAAGCTTTCTTT. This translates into CASSFSTYDEAFF. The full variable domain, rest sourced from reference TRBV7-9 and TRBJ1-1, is DTGVSQNPRHKITKRGQNVTFRCDPISEHNRLYWYRQTLGQGPEFLTYFQNEAQLEKSRLLSDRFSAERPKGSFSTLEIQRTEQGDSAMYLCASSFSTYDEAFFGQGTRLTVV.

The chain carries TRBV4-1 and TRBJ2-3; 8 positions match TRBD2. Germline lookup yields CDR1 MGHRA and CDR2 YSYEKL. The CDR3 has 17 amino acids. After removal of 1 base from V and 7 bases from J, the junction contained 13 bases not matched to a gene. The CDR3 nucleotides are TGCGCCAGCAGCCAAGTGATAACGGGAGGGCCTTTAAATACGCAGTATTTT. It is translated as CASSQVITGGPLNTQYF.

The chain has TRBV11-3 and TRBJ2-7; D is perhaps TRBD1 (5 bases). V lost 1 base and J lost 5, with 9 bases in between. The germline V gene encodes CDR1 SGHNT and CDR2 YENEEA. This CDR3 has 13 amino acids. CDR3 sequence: CASSLAGLDEQYF. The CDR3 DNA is TGTGCCAGCAGCTTAGCAGGGCTGGACGAGCAGTACTTC.

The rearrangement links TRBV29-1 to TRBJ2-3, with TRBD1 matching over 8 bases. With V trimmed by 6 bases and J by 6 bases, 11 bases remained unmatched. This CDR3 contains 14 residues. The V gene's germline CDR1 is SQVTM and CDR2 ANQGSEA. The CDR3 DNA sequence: TGCAGCGTGGAGGGGACAGGAGATTTGGATACGCAGTATTTT. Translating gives CSVEGTGDLDTQYF.

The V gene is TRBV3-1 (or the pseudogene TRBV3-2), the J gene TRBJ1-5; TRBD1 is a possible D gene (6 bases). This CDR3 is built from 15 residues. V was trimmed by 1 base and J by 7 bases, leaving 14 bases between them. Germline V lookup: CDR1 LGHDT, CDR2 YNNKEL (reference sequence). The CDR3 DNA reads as TGTGCCAGCAGCCAAGGTCGCCAGGGGAACCAGCCCCAGCATTTT. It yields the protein CASSQGRQGNQPQHF.

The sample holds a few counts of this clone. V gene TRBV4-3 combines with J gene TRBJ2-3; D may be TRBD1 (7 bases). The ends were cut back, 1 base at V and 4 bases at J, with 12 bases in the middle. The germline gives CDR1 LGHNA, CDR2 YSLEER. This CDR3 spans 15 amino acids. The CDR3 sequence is CASSQGQGEADTQYF. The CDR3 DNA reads TGCGCCAGCAGCCAAGGGCAGGGGGAGGCAGATACGCAGTATTTT.

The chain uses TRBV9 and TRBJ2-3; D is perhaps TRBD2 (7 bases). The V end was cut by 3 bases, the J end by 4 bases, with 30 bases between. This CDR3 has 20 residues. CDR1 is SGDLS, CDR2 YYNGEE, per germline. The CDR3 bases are TGTGCCAGCAGCGACCCTGGCCGGGGGCCGGCGGGAGAGGGGCCAGATACGCAGTATTTT. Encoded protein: CASSDPGRGPAGEGPDTQYF.

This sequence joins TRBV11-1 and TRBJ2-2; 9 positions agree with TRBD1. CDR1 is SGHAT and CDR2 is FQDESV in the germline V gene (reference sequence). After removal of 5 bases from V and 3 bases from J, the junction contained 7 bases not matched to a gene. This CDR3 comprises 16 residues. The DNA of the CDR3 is TGTGCCAGCAGCCTCGGACAGGGGCGCGACACCGGGGAGCTGTTTTTT. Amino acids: CASSLGQGRDTGELFF.